Below, one TCR beta chain is given with its context. Its antigen is undetermined. Documented time point: sample taken at primary tumor resection. Samples came from 72 TRACERx patients with untreated early-stage lung cancer. Researchers sequenced whole RNA taken from tumor, nontumor lung or frozen PBMC without sorting. The CDR3 totals 14 residues. Trimming cost V 5 bases and J 4 bases, with 16 bases left between them. CDR1 is DFQATT, CDR2 SNEGSKA, per germline (reference sequence). This entry is derived from a study of spatial heterogeneity in lung cancer. Study-level points and caveats: Within tumors, counts of expanded alpha and beta TCRs tracked tumor mutation counts.

Every TCR cDNA molecule carried a tag that served as a unique molecular identifier. MiXCR was run by TCRdb on the 5' RACE reads, yielding one entry per CDR3 protein. The table has 4,000 to 6,000 distinct CDR3 sequences, under 9% seen once. This rearrangement joins TRBV20-1 to TRBJ2-3; tentative D call: TRBD1 (6 bases). The sequence was collected from a female donor with early-stage non-small cell lung cancer. The input for sequencing was lung tumor tissue, taken at surgery. The CDR3 loop reads CSAGGGGAADTQYF. In DNA, the CDR3 is TGCAGTGCTGGTGGGGGCGGCGCGGCAGATACGCAGTATTTT.